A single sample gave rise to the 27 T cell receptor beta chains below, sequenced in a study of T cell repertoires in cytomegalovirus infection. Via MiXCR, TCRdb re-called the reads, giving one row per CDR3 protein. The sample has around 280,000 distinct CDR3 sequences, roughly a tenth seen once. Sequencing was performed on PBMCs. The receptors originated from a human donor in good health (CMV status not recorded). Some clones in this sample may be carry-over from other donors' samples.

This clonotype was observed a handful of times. The CDR3 DNA sequence: TGCAGTGCTAGAGGTCTACAGGGGGCTCTGGAGACCCAGTACTTC. Protein product: CSARGLQGALETQYF. The chain has TRBV20-1 and TRBJ2-5; 9 bases are shared with TRBD1. Germline V gives CDR1 DFQATT, CDR2 SNEGSKA (reference sequence). Trimming took 1 base from V and 5 from J; bases not matched to a gene: 8. This CDR3 is 15 amino acids long.

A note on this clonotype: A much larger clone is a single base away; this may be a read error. The CDR3 region is CASSSGLGAVGTEAFF. DNA of the CDR3: TGTGCCAGCAGCTCGGGACTGGGGGCGGTGGGGACTGAAGCTTTCTTT. This chain uses TRBV7-8 with TRBJ1-1, with D tentatively TRBD1 (6 bases). Germline values: CDR1 SGHVS, CDR2 FQNEAQ. V lost 4 bases, J lost 5 bases, and 20 bases lay in between. The CDR3 contains 16 residues.

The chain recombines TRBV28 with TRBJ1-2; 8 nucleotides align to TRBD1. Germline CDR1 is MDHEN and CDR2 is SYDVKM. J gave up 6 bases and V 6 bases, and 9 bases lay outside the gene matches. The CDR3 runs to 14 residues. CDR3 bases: TGTGCCAGCAGCCCGACCAGGGGGCCCAATGGCTACACCTTC. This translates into CASSPTRGPNGYTF.

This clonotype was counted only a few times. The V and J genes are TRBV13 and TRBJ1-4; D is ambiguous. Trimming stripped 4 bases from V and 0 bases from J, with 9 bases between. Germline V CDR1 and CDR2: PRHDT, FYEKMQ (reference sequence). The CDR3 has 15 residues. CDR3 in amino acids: CASSSGRATNEKLFF. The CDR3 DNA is TGTGCCAGCAGCTCCGGGAGGGCAACTAATGAAAAACTGTTTTTT.

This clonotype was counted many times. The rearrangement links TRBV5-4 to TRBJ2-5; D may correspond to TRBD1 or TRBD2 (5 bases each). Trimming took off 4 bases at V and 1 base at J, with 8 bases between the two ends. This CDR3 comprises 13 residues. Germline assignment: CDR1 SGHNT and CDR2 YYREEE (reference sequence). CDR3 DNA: TGTGCCAGCAGCCCCGGGACCCAAGAGACCCAGTACTTC. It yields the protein CASSPGTQETQYF.

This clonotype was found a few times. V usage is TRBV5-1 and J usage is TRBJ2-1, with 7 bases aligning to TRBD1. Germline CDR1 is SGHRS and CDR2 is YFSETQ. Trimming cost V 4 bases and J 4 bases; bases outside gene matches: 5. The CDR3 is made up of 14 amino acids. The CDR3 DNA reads TGCGCCAGCAGCAAGGGACAGCCGTACAATGAGCAGTTCTTC. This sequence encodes CASSKGQPYNEQFF.

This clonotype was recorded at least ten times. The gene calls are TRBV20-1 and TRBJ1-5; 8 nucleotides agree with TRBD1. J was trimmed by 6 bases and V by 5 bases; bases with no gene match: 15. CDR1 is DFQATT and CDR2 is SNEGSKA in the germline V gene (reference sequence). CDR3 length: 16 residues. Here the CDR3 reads CSAQEVGQGAFQPQHF. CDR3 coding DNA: TGCAGTGCTCAAGAGGTGGGGCAGGGGGCTTTTCAGCCCCAGCATTTT.

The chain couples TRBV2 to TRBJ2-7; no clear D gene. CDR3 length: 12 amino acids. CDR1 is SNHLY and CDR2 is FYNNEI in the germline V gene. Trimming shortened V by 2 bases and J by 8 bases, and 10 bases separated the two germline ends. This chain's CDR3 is CASSEINGQQYV. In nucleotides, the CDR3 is TGTGCCAGCAGTGAAATTAACGGGCAGCAGTACGTC.

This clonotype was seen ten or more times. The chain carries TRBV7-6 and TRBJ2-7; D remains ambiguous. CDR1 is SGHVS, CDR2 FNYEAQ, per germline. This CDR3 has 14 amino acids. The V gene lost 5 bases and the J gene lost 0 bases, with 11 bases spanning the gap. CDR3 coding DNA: TGTGCCAGCAGCAAGCTCAGGAACTCCTACGAGCAGTACTTC. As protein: CASSKLRNSYEQYF. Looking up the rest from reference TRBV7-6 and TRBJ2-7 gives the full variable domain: GAGVSQSPRYKVTKRGQDVALRCDPISGHVSLYWYRQALGQGPEFLTYFNYEAQQDKSGLPNDRFSAERPEGSISTLTIQRTEQRDSAMYRCASSKLRNSYEQYFGPGTRLTVT.

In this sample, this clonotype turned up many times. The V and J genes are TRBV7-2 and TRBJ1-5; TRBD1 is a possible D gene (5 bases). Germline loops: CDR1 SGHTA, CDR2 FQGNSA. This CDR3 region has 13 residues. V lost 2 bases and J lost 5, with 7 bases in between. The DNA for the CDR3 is TGTGCCAGCAGCTTAAGGGACTATCAGCCCCAGCATTTT. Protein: CASSLRDYQPQHF.

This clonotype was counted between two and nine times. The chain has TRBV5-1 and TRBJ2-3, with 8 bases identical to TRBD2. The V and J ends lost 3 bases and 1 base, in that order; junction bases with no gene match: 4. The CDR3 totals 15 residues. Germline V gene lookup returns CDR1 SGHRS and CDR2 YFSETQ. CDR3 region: CASSSGGAGTDTQYF. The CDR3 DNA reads TGCGCCAGCAGCTCGGGAGGGGCAGGCACAGATACGCAGTATTTT.

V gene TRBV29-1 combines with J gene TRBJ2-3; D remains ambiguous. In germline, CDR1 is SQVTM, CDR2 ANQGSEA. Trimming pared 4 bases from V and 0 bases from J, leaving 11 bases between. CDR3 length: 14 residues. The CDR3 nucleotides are TGCAGCGTTGTGGCCAAGCTTAGCACAGATACGCAGTATTTT. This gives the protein CSVVAKLSTDTQYF.

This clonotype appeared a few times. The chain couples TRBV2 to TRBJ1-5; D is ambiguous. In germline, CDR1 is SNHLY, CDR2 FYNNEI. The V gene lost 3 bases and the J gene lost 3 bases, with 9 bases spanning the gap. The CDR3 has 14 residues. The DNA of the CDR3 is TGTGCCAGCAGTGAGACGTCAGTCAATCAGCCCCAGCATTTT. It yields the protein CASSETSVNQPQHF.

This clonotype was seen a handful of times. For the CDR3, the DNA is TGTGCCAGCTCACTATTCGGACAGGGGCAATCCTACAATGAGCAGTTCTTC. Protein: CASSLFGQGQSYNEQFF. V is TRBV18 and J is TRBJ2-1; TRBD1 matches at 9 bases. J gave up 1 base and V 4 bases, and 8 bases lay outside the gene matches. Looked up from germline, CDR1 is KGHSH and CDR2 is LQKENI. The CDR3 has 17 residues.

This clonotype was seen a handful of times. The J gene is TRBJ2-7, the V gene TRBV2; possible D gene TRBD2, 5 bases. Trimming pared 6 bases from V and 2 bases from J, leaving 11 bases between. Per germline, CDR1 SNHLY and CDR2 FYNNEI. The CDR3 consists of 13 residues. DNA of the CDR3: TGTGCCAGCAGGGACTCGGGCCCCTACGAGCAGTACGTC. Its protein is CASRDSGPYEQYV.

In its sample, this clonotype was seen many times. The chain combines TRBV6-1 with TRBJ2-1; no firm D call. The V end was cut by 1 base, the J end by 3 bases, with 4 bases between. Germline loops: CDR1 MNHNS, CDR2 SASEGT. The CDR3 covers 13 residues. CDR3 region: CASSEVHYNEQFF. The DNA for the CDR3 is TGTGCCAGCAGTGAAGTGCACTACAATGAGCAGTTCTTC.

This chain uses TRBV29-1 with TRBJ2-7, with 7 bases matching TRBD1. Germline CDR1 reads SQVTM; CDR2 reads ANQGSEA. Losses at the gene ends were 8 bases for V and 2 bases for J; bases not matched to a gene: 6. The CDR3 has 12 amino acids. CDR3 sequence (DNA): TGCAGCACACGGGACAGCGCCTACGAGCAGTACTTC. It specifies CSTRDSAYEQYF.

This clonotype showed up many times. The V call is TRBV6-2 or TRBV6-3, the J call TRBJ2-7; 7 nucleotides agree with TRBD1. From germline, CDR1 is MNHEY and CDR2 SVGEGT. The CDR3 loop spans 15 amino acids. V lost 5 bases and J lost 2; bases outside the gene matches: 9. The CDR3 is CASSTLQGSPYEQYF. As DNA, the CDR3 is TGTGCCAGCAGTACTTTACAGGGGTCTCCCTACGAGCAGTACTTC.

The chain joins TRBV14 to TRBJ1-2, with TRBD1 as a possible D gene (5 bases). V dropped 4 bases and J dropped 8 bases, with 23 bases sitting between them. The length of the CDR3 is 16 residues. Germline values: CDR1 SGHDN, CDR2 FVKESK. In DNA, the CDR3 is TGTGCCAGCAGCCTCTTACCGGGACTTCAATCGCGAGGCTACACCTTC. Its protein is CASSLLPGLQSRGYTF.

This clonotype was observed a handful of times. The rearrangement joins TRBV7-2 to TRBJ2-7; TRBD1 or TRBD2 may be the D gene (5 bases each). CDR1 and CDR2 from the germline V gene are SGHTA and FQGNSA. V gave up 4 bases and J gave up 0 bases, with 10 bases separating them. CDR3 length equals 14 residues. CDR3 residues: CASSSGRGSYEQYV. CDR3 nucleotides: TGTGCCAGCAGCTCGGGACGTGGCTCCTACGAGCAGTACGTC.

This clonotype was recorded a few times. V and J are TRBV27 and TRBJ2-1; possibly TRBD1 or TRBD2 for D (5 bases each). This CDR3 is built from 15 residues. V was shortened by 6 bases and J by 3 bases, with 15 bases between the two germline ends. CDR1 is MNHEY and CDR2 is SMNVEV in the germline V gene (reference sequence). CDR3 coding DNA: TGTGCCAGCAGAGCCGGGACGGTGAACTACAATGAGCAGTTCTTC. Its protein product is CASRAGTVNYNEQFF.

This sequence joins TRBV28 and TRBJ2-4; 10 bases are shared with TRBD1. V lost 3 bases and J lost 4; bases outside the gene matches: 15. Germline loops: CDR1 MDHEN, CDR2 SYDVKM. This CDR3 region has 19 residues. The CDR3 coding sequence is TGTGCCAGCAGTTTCTCCACTTATCCGGGACAGGGGAAGAAAAACATTCAGTACTTC. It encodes CASSFSTYPGQGKKNIQYF.

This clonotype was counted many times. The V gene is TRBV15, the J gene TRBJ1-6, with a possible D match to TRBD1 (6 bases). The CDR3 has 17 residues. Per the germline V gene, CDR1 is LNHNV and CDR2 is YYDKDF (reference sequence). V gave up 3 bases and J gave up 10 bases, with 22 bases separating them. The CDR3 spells CATSREGGARKSSPLHF. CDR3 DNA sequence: TGTGCCACCAGCAGGGAGGGGGGGGCGCGAAAGTCCTCACCCCTCCACTTT.

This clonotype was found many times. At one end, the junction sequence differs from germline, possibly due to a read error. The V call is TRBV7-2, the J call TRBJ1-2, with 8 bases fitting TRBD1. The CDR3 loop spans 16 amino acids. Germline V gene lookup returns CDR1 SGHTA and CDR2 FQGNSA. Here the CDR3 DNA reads TGTGCCAGCAGTTTAGATGGAGCAGGGGGCTCGAGTGGCTACACCTTC. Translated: CASSLDGAGGSSGYTF.

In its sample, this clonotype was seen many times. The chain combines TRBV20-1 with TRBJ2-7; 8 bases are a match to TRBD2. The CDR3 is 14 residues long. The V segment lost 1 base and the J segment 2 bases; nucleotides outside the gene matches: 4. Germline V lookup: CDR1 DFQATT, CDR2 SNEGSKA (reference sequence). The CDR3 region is CSARATSEAYEQYF. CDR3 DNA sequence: TGCAGTGCTAGAGCGACTAGCGAAGCCTACGAGCAGTACTTC.

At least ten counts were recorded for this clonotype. As DNA, the CDR3 is TGCAGTGCTAGGGACCCTGGGACAGCCTATAATTCACCCCTCCACTTT. It is translated as CSARDPGTAYNSPLHF. The rearrangement links TRBV20-1 to TRBJ1-6; 7 nucleotides agree with TRBD1. CDR1 is DFQATT and CDR2 is SNEGSKA in the germline V gene (reference sequence). The CDR3 is 16 residues long. The ends lost 3 bases at V and 2 bases at J; junction bases unmatched: 7.

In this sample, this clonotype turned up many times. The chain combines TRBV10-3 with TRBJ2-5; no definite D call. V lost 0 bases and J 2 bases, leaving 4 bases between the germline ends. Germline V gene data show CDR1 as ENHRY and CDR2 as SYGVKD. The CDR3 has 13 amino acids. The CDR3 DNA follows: TGTGCCATCAGTGAGTCCGCTCAAGAGACCCAGTACTTC. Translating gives CAISESAQETQYF.